This T cell receptor beta chain came from a study of cytomegalovirus exposure and HLA in healthy donors. 13 Jbeta primers and 60 Vbeta primers were used for the PCR. Sequenced by immunoSEQ multiplex PCR; TCRdb stores in-frame clones only, minus some. The repertoire includes about 250,000 clones, approximately 85% of them detected once, and around 0.23% sits in the top ten. Deletions cut 1 base from V and 2 bases from J, with 8 bases between. The CDR3 is 14 residues long. Germline V gives CDR1 SEHNR, CDR2 FQNEAQ (reference sequence). The receptor comes from a girl aged 2 to 9 in good health and CMV-seronegative. Sequenced input: PBMCs. The chain has TRBV7-9 and TRBJ2-5, with D possibly matching TRBD1 (6 bases). The CDR3, as DNA: TGTGCCAGCAGCTTAGGGGGACATCAAGAGACCCAGTACTTC. Its translation is CASSLGGHQETQYF. Variable domain in full (rest from reference TRBV7-9 and TRBJ2-5): DTGVSQNPRHKITKRGQNVTFRCDPISEHNRLYWYRQTLGQGPEFLTYFQNEAQLEKSRLLSDRFSAERPKGSFSTLEIQRTEQGDSAMYLCASSLGGHQETQYFGPGTRLLVL.